The 9 T cell receptor beta chains below come from one sample, sequenced in a study of cytomegalovirus exposure and HLA in healthy donors. The PCR contained 60 Vbeta and 13 Jbeta primers. Only in-frame clones appear in the TCRdb table, and some are missing; sequencing was by immunoSEQ multiplex PCR. The sample has some 150,000 clones; more than 60% are singletons. The specimen sequenced was PBMCs. The receptors were sampled from a man in his forties in good health and CMV-seronegative.

The chain combines TRBV7-8 with TRBJ1-5, with D maybe TRBD1 (6 bases). The CDR3 is 15 amino acids. Germline V lookup: CDR1 SGHVS, CDR2 FQNEAQ. The germline V and J ends were trimmed by 5 bases and 1 base, with 12 bases remaining between them. CDR3: CASSLDSHSNQPQHF. The CDR3 DNA is TGTGCCAGCAGCCTGGACAGTCACAGCAATCAGCCCCAGCATTTT.

The rearrangement joins TRBV7-2 to TRBJ2-1, with 8 positions matching TRBD2. Germline loops: CDR1 SGHTA, CDR2 FQGNSA. The J segment lost 0 bases and the V segment lost 3 bases, leaving 10 bases of the junction unmatched. This CDR3 is 18 amino acids long. DNA for the CDR3: TGTGCCAGCAGCTTTAGGGTGGTAGCGGGGAGCTCCTACAATGAGCAGTTCTTC. Translating gives CASSFRVVAGSSYNEQFF. Combining the CDR3 with reference TRBV7-2 and TRBJ2-1 gives the whole variable domain GAGVSQSPSNKVTEKGKDVELRCDPISGHTALYWYRQSLGQGLEFLIYFQGNSAPDKSGLPSDRFSAERTGGSVSTLTIQRTQQEDSAVYLCASSFRVVAGSSYNEQFFGPGTRLTVL.

The chain uses TRBV11-2 and TRBJ2-5; 10 positions agree with TRBD2. The junction had 3 bases not matched to a gene; V was cut back by 1 base and J by 1 base. Germline V gene sequence: CDR1 SGHAT, CDR2 FQNNGV. This CDR3 spans 16 amino acids. Here the CDR3 reads CASSLGTSGIQETQYF. In DNA, the CDR3 is TGTGCCAGCAGCTTAGGGACTAGCGGAATCCAAGAGACCCAGTACTTC. The full variable domain, its missing parts supplied by reference TRBV11-2 and TRBJ2-5, is EAGVAQSPRYKIIEKRQSVAFWCNPISGHATLYWYQQILGQGPKLLIQFQNNGVVDDSQLPKDRFSAERLKGVDSTLKIQPAKLEDSAVYLCASSLGTSGIQETQYFGPGTRLLVL.

V and J are TRBV7-9 and TRBJ2-5, with 7 bases lining up with TRBD2. In germline, CDR1 is SEHNR, CDR2 FQNEAQ (reference sequence). The CDR3 sequence is 14 residues long. Trimming removed 5 bases from V and 5 bases from J; junction bases left unmatched: 8. CDR3 amino acids: CASSPWGGEETQYF. The CDR3 coding sequence is TGTGCCAGCAGCCCCTGGGGGGGGGAGGAGACCCAGTACTTC.

This clone was counted a few times. The chain joins TRBV2 to TRBJ2-2; weak D call: TRBD2 (5 bases). Germline V lookup: CDR1 SNHLY, CDR2 FYNNEI. There are 13 residues in the CDR3. With 0 bases removed from V and 6 bases from J, the gap between germline ends came to 5 bases. CDR3: CASSEAGAGELFF. The CDR3 bases are TGTGCCAGCAGTGAAGCGGGAGCCGGGGAGCTGTTTTTT.

This clone has only one observation. The V call is TRBV7-2, the J call TRBJ1-1, with D unclear. Germline V gene sequence: CDR1 SGHTA, CDR2 FQGNSA. V lost 5 bases and J lost 1, with 11 bases in between. The CDR3 sequence is 14 residues long. CDR3 region: CASSLFRGNTEAFF. Here the CDR3 DNA reads TGTGCCAGCAGCCTCTTCCGGGGGAACACTGAAGCTTTCTTT.

The chain has TRBV30 and TRBJ2-5; TRBD2 matches 11 bases. CDR3 length: 15 residues. CDR1 and CDR2 (germline): GTSNPN, SVGIG (reference sequence). V gave up 2 bases and J gave up 2 bases; unmatched junction bases: 4. The CDR3 sequence: CAWSWASGGQETQYF. In nucleotides, the CDR3 is TGTGCCTGGAGTTGGGCTAGCGGGGGGCAAGAGACCCAGTACTTC. Full variable domain (outside the CDR3, taken from reference TRBV30 and TRBJ2-5): SQTIHQWPATLVQPVGSPLSLECTVEGTSNPNLYWYRQAAGRGLQLLFYSVGIGQISSEVPQNLSASRPQDRQFILSSKKLLLSDSGFYLCAWSWASGGQETQYFGPGTRLLVL.

The chain has TRBV4-2 and TRBJ2-5, with 9 bases lining up with TRBD1. The V gene end was trimmed by 1 base and the J gene end by 5 bases; junction bases not matched to a gene: 5. The germline V gene has CDR1 LGHNA and CDR2 YNFKEQ. The CDR3 covers 15 residues. In DNA, the CDR3 is TGTGCCAGCAGCCAAGGGACAGGGGAAGTGGAGACCCAGTACTTC. It encodes CASSQGTGEVETQYF.

This clone has only a few counts. DNA of the CDR3: TGTGCCAGCTCACCCTTTGTTGGACAGACTGGAAACACCATATATTTT. Translating gives CASSPFVGQTGNTIYF. The J gene is TRBJ1-3, the V gene TRBV18, with D perhaps TRBD1 (6 bases). This CDR3 has 16 residues. CDR1 KGHSH and CDR2 LQKENI come from the germline V gene. Trimming removed 3 bases from V and 2 bases from J, with 14 bases in between.